Following are 21 T cell receptor beta chains from one sample sequenced in a study of a mutant IDH1 vaccine in newly diagnosed glioma. The time point: baseline, week 1 (first vaccination visit). Treatment: pre-vaccination baseline after standard-of-care therapy. Method: immunoSEQ multiplex PCR; TCRdb's copy keeps in-frame clones and lacks some. The sample records 68,000 or so clones, about four fifths being singletons. This material consisted of PBMCs, taken from a glioma patient treated with radiotherapy, temozolomide or both. These receptors were taken from a man aged 50 or older with glioma.

The genes are TRBV30 and TRBJ1-1, with no clear D. Germline assignment: CDR1 GTSNPN and CDR2 SVGIG (reference sequence). The V and J ends lost 0 bases and 0 bases respectively, with 2 bases between them. The length of the CDR3 is 12 residues. CDR3 DNA sequence: TGTGCCTGGAGTGTCATGAACACTGAAGCTTTCTTT. Translated, it gives CAWSVMNTEAFF.

The genes are TRBV5-6 and TRBJ2-7; D uncertain. Germline CDR1 SGHDT, CDR2 YYEEEE. This CDR3 is built from 14 residues. V lost 1 base and J lost 2, with 10 bases in between. The CDR3 spells CASSLSGSTYEQYF. The CDR3 coding sequence is TGTGCCAGCAGCTTGAGTGGTAGCACCTACGAGCAGTACTTC.

A single count supports this clone. This rearrangement joins TRBV10-2 to TRBJ1-2; weak D call: TRBD1 (5 bases). Germline values: CDR1 WSHSY, CDR2 SAAADI. The CDR3 is 15 residues long. Trimming took 0 bases from V and 2 from J, leaving 10 bases between them. The CDR3 bases are TGCGCCAGCAGTGAGTCGCGGGACGGAAACTATGGCTACACCTTC. Residues: CASSESRDGNYGYTF.

The V and J genes are TRBV29-1 and TRBJ2-1; D is possibly TRBD1 or TRBD2 (5 bases each). Germline V gene lookup returns CDR1 SQVTM and CDR2 ANQGSEA. V lost 8 bases and J 5 bases, leaving 16 bases between the germline ends. The CDR3 covers 13 residues. The CDR3 sequence: CSSRGAADNEQFF. As DNA, the CDR3 is TGCAGCTCCCGAGGGGCGGCCGACAATGAGCAGTTCTTC.

The chain couples TRBV6-8 to TRBJ1-4; D is unclear. This CDR3 contains 11 residues. Germline V lookup: CDR1 MNHGY, CDR2 SAAAGT. V lost 4 bases, J lost 4 bases, and 1 base lay in between. The CDR3: CASSCNEKLFF. The CDR3 bases are TGTGCCAGCAGTTGTAATGAAAAACTGTTTTTT.

This clone was recorded a few times. The chain employs TRBV7-2 and TRBJ2-7; 8 bases map to TRBD2. The V gene's germline CDR1 is SGHTA and CDR2 FQGNSA. Trimming took 7 bases from V and 4 from J; bases not matched to a gene: 6. This CDR3 contains 13 residues. CDR3 residues: CASTPPSGYEQYF. The CDR3 DNA reads as TGTGCCAGCACCCCCCCTAGCGGGTACGAGCAGTACTTC.

The V and J genes are TRBV7-9 and TRBJ1-1; D remains unclear. The CDR3 runs to 12 residues. Trimming removed 5 bases from V and 4 bases from J, with 8 bases in between. Germline-derived CDR1 and CDR2 are SEHNR and FQNEAQ (reference sequence). The CDR3 loop reads CASSPLSTEAFF. The CDR3 DNA follows: TGTGCCAGCAGCCCCCTAAGCACTGAAGCTTTCTTT.

The rearrangement uses TRBV14 and TRBJ2-3, with 7 bases matching TRBD1. V was clipped by 4 bases and J by 6 bases; unmatched bases: 10. Germline values: CDR1 SGHDN, CDR2 FVKESK. The CDR3 sequence is 15 residues long. CDR3 bases: TGTGCCAGCAGCCTGAGACAGGGTTTAAGCGATACGCAGTATTTT. This codes for CASSLRQGLSDTQYF. Together with reference TRBV14 and TRBJ2-3, the CDR3 gives the full variable domain: EAGVTQFPSHSVIEKGQTVTLRCDPISGHDNLYWYRRVMGKEIKFLLHFVKESKQDESGMPNNRFLAERTGGTYSTLKVQPAELEDSGVYFCASSLRQGLSDTQYFGPGTRLTVL.

This chain connects TRBV4-1 to TRBJ1-5; 11 bases match TRBD1. Germline values: CDR1 MGHRA, CDR2 YSYEKL. The ends lost 1 base at V and 7 bases at J; junction bases unmatched: 9. This CDR3 is 17 amino acids long. The CDR3 DNA follows: TGCGCCAGCAGCCAAGGACCTGGACAGGGGGCAGGACAGCCCCAGCATTTT. Its protein is CASSQGPGQGAGQPQHF.

This clone was counted a single time. The chain is built from TRBV28 and TRBJ2-7; tentative D call: TRBD1 (6 bases). The CDR3 extends over 12 amino acids. V was pared by 11 bases and J by 3 bases, with 14 bases between. The germline gives CDR1 MDHEN, CDR2 SYDVKM. This chain's CDR3 is CAVEGGLYEQYF. As DNA, the CDR3 is TGTGCCGTCGAAGGGGGTCTCTACGAGCAGTACTTC.

This chain connects TRBV2 to TRBJ1-2; maybe TRBD1 (5 bases). The germline gives CDR1 SNHLY, CDR2 FYNNEI. The CDR3 is 13 residues long. V was cut by 1 base and J by 10 bases, with 13 bases left in between. As DNA, the CDR3 is TGTGCCAGCAGTGAAGGATCCCACAGGTCCTACACCTTC. Translating gives CASSEGSHRSYTF.

V and J are TRBV20-1 and TRBJ2-5; TRBD2 is a possible D gene (5 bases). CDR3 length equals 10 residues. The V gene lost 6 bases and the J gene lost 9 bases, with 11 bases spanning the gap. Germline lookup yields CDR1 DFQATT and CDR2 SNEGSKA (reference sequence). Here the CDR3 reads CSALDGAQYF. CDR3 DNA sequence: TGCAGTGCCCTCGACGGGGCCCAGTACTTC.

The rearrangement uses TRBV6-1 and TRBJ1-1; no clear D. Germline lookup yields CDR1 MNHNS and CDR2 SASEGT. This CDR3 region has 12 residues. Trimming took 5 bases from V and 1 from J, leaving 5 bases between them. CDR3 nucleotide sequence: TGTGCCAGCAGTAGACAGAACACTGAAGCTTTCTTT. This gives the protein CASSRQNTEAFF.

The chain carries TRBV19 and TRBJ2-6; 11 bases agree with TRBD1. Unmatched junction bases numbered 6, after V lost 3 bases and J lost 2 bases. The CDR3 sequence is 18 residues long. Germline CDR1 LNHDA, CDR2 SQIVND (reference sequence). CDR3 DNA: TGTGCCAGTAGTATCGGGGACAGGGGGTTTACTGGGGCCAACGTCCTGACTTTC. Its translation: CASSIGDRGFTGANVLTF.

This chain joins TRBV18 and TRBJ2-1, with 8 bases lining up with TRBD1. The germline CDR1 and CDR2 sequences are KGHSH and LQKENI. There are 13 residues in the CDR3. V trimming: 3 bases; J trimming: 8 bases; junction bases outside the gene matches: 3. As DNA, the CDR3 is TGTGCCAGCTCACCCGGACAGGGCTATGAGCAGTTCTTC. Its translation is CASSPGQGYEQFF.

Details on this clone: The identical CDR3 is also encoded by other nucleotide sequences in the sample. The V call is TRBV7-9, the J call TRBJ2-1, with a tentative D call TRBD1 (8 bases). CDR3 length equals 14 residues. The V and J ends lost 4 bases and 7 bases respectively, with 14 bases between them. The germline CDR1 and CDR2 sequences are SEHNR and FQNEAQ (reference sequence). The CDR3 here is CASSSDRGGNEQFF. The CDR3 DNA is TGTGCCAGCAGCTCCGACAGGGGAGGGAATGAGCAGTTCTTC. The whole variable domain, filled in from reference TRBV7-9 and TRBJ2-1, reads DTGVSQNPRHKITKRGQNVTFRCDPISEHNRLYWYRQTLGQGPEFLTYFQNEAQLEKSRLLSDRFSAERPKGSFSTLEIQRTEQGDSAMYLCASSSDRGGNEQFFGPGTRLTVL.

This chain joins TRBV7-9 and TRBJ2-1, with TRBD2 identical over 8 bases. Per germline, CDR1 SEHNR and CDR2 FQNEAQ (reference sequence). The CDR3 length is 17 residues. Trimming cost V 4 bases and J 0 bases; bases outside gene matches: 8. CDR3 sequence: CASSSRGGGSSYNEQFF. DNA of the CDR3: TGTGCCAGCAGCTCCCGGGGCGGGGGGAGCTCCTACAATGAGCAGTTCTTC.

The chain couples TRBV6-1 to TRBJ2-1; D uncertain. Trimming removed 6 bases from V and 0 bases from J, with 12 bases in between. Germline loops: CDR1 MNHNS, CDR2 SASEGT. The CDR3 loop spans 15 amino acids. The CDR3 loop is CASRETLRSYNEQFF. CDR3 DNA: TGTGCCAGCAGGGAAACTCTTCGCTCCTACAATGAGCAGTTCTTC.

This clone occurred once. The gene calls are TRBV5-5 and TRBJ1-1; D is unresolved. The CDR3 loop spans 12 amino acids. CDR1 SGHKS and CDR2 YYEKEE come from the germline V gene (reference sequence). The germline V and J ends were trimmed by 2 bases and 6 bases, with 8 bases remaining between them. CDR3 region: CASSLNQAEAFF. CDR3 sequence (DNA): TGTGCCAGCAGCTTAAATCAGGCTGAAGCTTTCTTT.

Turning to this clone: Sequence at one end of the junction differs from germline and may be a read error. CDR3 DNA sequence: TGTGCCAGCAGTCGTGACAGGACTATTGAAAAACTGTTTTTT. Translation: CASSRDRTIEKLFF. The chain uses TRBV6-5 and TRBJ1-4, with D possibly matching TRBD1 (6 bases). The CDR3 is made up of 14 amino acids. CDR1 and CDR2 (germline): MNHEY, SVGAGI.

The chain employs TRBV9 and TRBJ2-2; tentative D call: TRBD1 (6 bases). Germline V CDR1 and CDR2: SGDLS, YYNGEE. The CDR3 extends over 14 amino acids. V was pared by 0 bases and J by 6 bases, with 9 bases between. CDR3 nucleotide sequence: TGTGCCAGCAGCGTAGGACAGGACCCCGGGGAGCTGTTTTTT. Its protein is CASSVGQDPGELFF.